The 25 T cell receptor beta chains below come from one sample, sequenced in a study of cytomegalovirus exposure and HLA in healthy donors. The PCR was carried out with 60 Vbeta primers and 13 Jbeta primers. Sequenced by immunoSEQ multiplex PCR; TCRdb stores in-frame clones only, minus some. The profile shows around 140,000 clones, approximately 71% of them singletons. What was sequenced was PBMCs. The source is a man aged 35 to 55 in good health and CMV-seronegative.

This clone was found once. The CDR3 sequence is CASSELAGKNEQFF. As DNA, the CDR3 is TGCGCCAGCAGTGAGCTAGCGGGGAAGAATGAGCAGTTCTTC. The J gene is TRBJ2-1, the V gene TRBV5-1, with TRBD2 matching over 9 bases. This CDR3 comprises 14 residues. The V and J ends lost 5 bases and 7 bases, in that order; junction bases with no gene match: 7. Germline values: CDR1 SGHRS, CDR2 YFSETQ.

The chain links TRBV5-1 to TRBJ2-2; 7 bases fit TRBD2. The CDR3 totals 15 residues. J gave up 5 bases and V 4 bases, and 8 bases lay outside the gene matches. Germline values: CDR1 SGHRS, CDR2 YFSETQ. The CDR3 DNA sequence: TGCGCCAGCAGCCCTGGCGGGGGTGAAACCGGGGAGCTGTTTTTT. Translating it yields CASSPGGGETGELFF. The full variable domain, rest sourced from reference TRBV5-1 and TRBJ2-2, is KAGVTQTPRYLIKTRGQQVTLSCSPISGHRSVSWYQQTPGQGLQFLFEYFSETQRNKGNFPGRFSGRQFSNSRSEMNVSTLELGDSALYLCASSPGGGETGELFFGEGSRLTVL.

This chain links TRBV7-2 with TRBJ2-7, with D possibly TRBD2 on 5 matching bases. Germline V CDR1 and CDR2: SGHTA, FQGNSA. Between the trimmed V and J ends, which lost 0 bases and 2 bases, there was a span of 5 bases. This CDR3 region has 13 residues. The CDR3 DNA reads as TGTGCCAGCAGCTTAGCGCGGGCCTACGAGCAGTACTTC. It encodes CASSLARAYEQYF. Full variable domain (remainder filled in from reference TRBV7-2 and TRBJ2-7): GAGVSQSPSNKVTEKGKDVELRCDPISGHTALYWYRQSLGQGLEFLIYFQGNSAPDKSGLPSDRFSAERTGGSVSTLTIQRTQQEDSAVYLCASSLARAYEQYFGPGTRLTVT.

The CDR3 sequence is CASNRTGPFDTQYF. The DNA of the CDR3 is TGCGCCAGCAATCGGACAGGGCCGTTCGATACGCAGTATTTT. V gene TRBV23-1 combines with J gene TRBJ2-3; 8 bases map to TRBD1. TRBV23-1 is noted as an ORF with a role that remains uncertain. V trimming: 7 bases; J trimming: 6 bases; junction bases outside the gene matches: 9. The CDR3 has 14 residues.

The chain joins TRBV29-1 to TRBJ2-7; TRBD1 aligns across 9 bases. Germline CDR1 reads SQVTM; CDR2 reads ANQGSEA. The length of the CDR3 is 15 residues. Trimming at V came to 3 bases and at J to 2 bases, leaving 8 bases not matched to a gene. This CDR3 is CSVERGQGITYEQYF. CDR3 bases: TGCAGCGTTGAGAGGGGACAGGGAATTACCTACGAGCAGTACTTC.

The rearrangement links TRBV10-3 to TRBJ1-5; tentatively, D is TRBD1 (6 bases). This CDR3 is built from 16 residues. V was shortened by 2 bases and J by 4 bases, with 15 bases between the two germline ends. The germline V gene encodes CDR1 ENHRY and CDR2 SYGVKD. The CDR3 DNA follows: TGTGCCATCAGTGAGACACAGGGAGGGAAGAATCAGCCCCAGCATTTT. Amino acids: CAISETQGGKNQPQHF.

The chain employs TRBV2 and TRBJ2-2, with 10 nucleotides matching TRBD2. Unmatched junction bases numbered 9, after V lost 7 bases and J lost 7 bases. CDR1 and CDR2 (germline): SNHLY, FYNNEI. This CDR3 spans 15 amino acids. The CDR3 nucleotides are TGTGCCAGCACCCGGAACCTAGCGGGGGACGGGGAGCTGTTTTTT. The encoded protein is CASTRNLAGDGELFF.

The chain joins TRBV7-3 to TRBJ2-1, with 9 bases that match TRBD1. Germline V gene sequence: CDR1 SGHTA, CDR2 FQGTGA. This CDR3 contains 13 residues. The trim removed 1 base at V and 11 bases at J, leaving 3 bases unmatched. The CDR3: CASSLRGQGKQFF. The CDR3 DNA reads as TGTGCCAGCAGCTTAAGGGGACAGGGTAAGCAGTTCTTC. Drawing the rest from reference TRBV7-3 and TRBJ2-1, the complete variable domain is GAGVSQTPSNKVTEKGKYVELRCDPISGHTALYWYRQSLGQGPEFLIYFQGTGAADDSGLPNDRFFAVRPEGSVSTLKIQRTERGDSAVYLCASSLRGQGKQFFGPGTRLTVL.

This chain uses TRBV19 with TRBJ1-5; 7 nucleotides line up with TRBD1. V lost 7 bases to trimming and J lost 7 bases; unmatched junction nucleotides: 16. CDR1 LNHDA and CDR2 SQIVND come from the germline V gene (reference sequence). This CDR3 region has 16 residues. In nucleotides, the CDR3 is TGTGCCAGTACCAAACTCATTGAAGGGGGCGAGCAGCCCCAGCATTTT. Its translation: CASTKLIEGGEQPQHF.

V gene TRBV27 combines with J gene TRBJ1-1; weak D call: TRBD1 (5 bases). The germline CDR1 and CDR2 sequences are MNHEY and SMNVEV (reference sequence). This CDR3 region has 14 residues. Deletions cut 6 bases from V and 3 bases from J, with 14 bases between. The CDR3 DNA reads as TGTGCCAGCAGATCGGGGGAGTATCACACTGAAGCTTTCTTT. It yields the protein CASRSGEYHTEAFF.

As to this clone: The same CDR3 also results from other DNA sequences found in this sample. V gene TRBV7-2 combines with J gene TRBJ2-2, with D hard to call. V gave up 2 bases and J gave up 0 bases, with 13 bases separating them. CDR1 is SGHTA and CDR2 is FQGNSA in the germline V gene. This CDR3 has 17 amino acids. The CDR3 DNA reads as TGTGCCAGCAGCTTATACGCTACCGGAGCGAACACCGGGGAGCTGTTTTTT. This gives the protein CASSLYATGANTGELFF.

The chain employs TRBV18 and TRBJ2-7; 8 bases fit TRBD1. CDR1 is KGHSH and CDR2 is LQKENI in the germline V gene. The junction had 4 bases not matched to a gene; V was cut back by 3 bases and J by 3 bases. The CDR3 runs to 14 residues. Written as DNA, the CDR3 is TGTGCCAGCTCACCGGGAGGACAGGGCTACGAGCAGTACTTC. As protein: CASSPGGQGYEQYF.

This clone was seen more than once but under ten times. The chain is built from TRBV6-4 and TRBJ1-1; D unclear. This CDR3 has 13 residues. Per the germline V gene, CDR1 is MRHNA and CDR2 is SNTAGT. Trimming stripped 6 bases from V and 4 bases from J, with 12 bases between. The CDR3 spells CASRARVPTEAFF. The CDR3 region has the DNA TGTGCCAGCAGGGCCCGGGTGCCCACTGAAGCTTTCTTT.

This clone has a single count. The chain joins TRBV4-3 to TRBJ2-6; tentatively, D is TRBD1 (5 bases). Trimming pared 1 base from V and 1 base from J, leaving 11 bases between. The CDR3 consists of 17 residues. Germline V gives CDR1 LGHNA, CDR2 YSLEER. DNA of the CDR3: TGCGCCAGCAGCCAAGCGCTCAGGGCTTCTGGGGCCAACGTCCTGACTTTC. This gives the protein CASSQALRASGANVLTF.

The J gene is TRBJ2-1, the V gene TRBV14; 7 positions agree with TRBD2. After removal of 2 bases from V and 6 bases from J, the junction contained 13 bases not matched to a gene. The CDR3 spans 17 residues. Germline lookup yields CDR1 SGHDN and CDR2 FVKESK. Here the CDR3 reads CASSQFVGGTLVNEQFF. The CDR3 DNA reads as TGTGCCAGCAGCCAATTCGTCGGGGGGACCCTCGTCAATGAGCAGTTCTTC.

In nucleotides, the CDR3 is TGTGCCAGCAGCTCCCTGGGACAGGGACGCCACAATGAGCAGTTCTTC. It translates to CASSSLGQGRHNEQFF. The chain joins TRBV5-4 to TRBJ2-1, with TRBD1 matching over 9 bases. The V segment lost 3 bases and the J segment 5 bases; nucleotides outside the gene matches: 9. Germline V gene sequence: CDR1 SGHNT, CDR2 YYREEE (reference sequence). There are 16 residues in the CDR3.

The chain joins TRBV19 to TRBJ1-1; 7 nucleotides agree with TRBD1. Germline CDR1 reads LNHDA; CDR2 reads SQIVND (reference sequence). This CDR3 is built from 15 residues. With 4 bases clipped from V and 6 bases from J, the junction kept 11 bases outside the gene matches. As DNA, the CDR3 is TGTGCCAGTAGTACCTTGGACAGGTTGACATCTGAAGCTTTCTTT. This gives the protein CASSTLDRLTSEAFF.

The genes are TRBV29-1 and TRBJ2-1, with D hard to call. The length of the CDR3 is 10 residues. CDR1 is SQVTM and CDR2 is ANQGSEA in the germline V gene. V gave up 5 bases and J gave up 5 bases, with 4 bases separating them. The DNA for the CDR3 is TGCAGCGTTCCCGACAATGAGCAGTTCTTC. It codes for CSVPDNEQFF.

The count of this clone is one. The rearrangement links TRBV14 to TRBJ2-1; a possible D gene is TRBD1 (5 bases). Trimming left V 6 bases short and J 6 bases short, with 12 bases between. The CDR3 contains 13 residues. Germline V lookup: CDR1 SGHDN, CDR2 FVKESK. The CDR3 reads CASRRGAANEQFF. CDR3 bases: TGTGCCAGCAGAAGGGGTGCGGCCAATGAGCAGTTCTTC. The whole variable domain, filled in from reference TRBV14 and TRBJ2-1, reads EAGVTQFPSHSVIEKGQTVTLRCDPISGHDNLYWYRRVMGKEIKFLLHFVKESKQDESGMPNNRFLAERTGGTYSTLKVQPAELEDSGVYFCASRRGAANEQFFGPGTRLTVL.

This chain uses TRBV5-1 with TRBJ1-1; D might be TRBD1 (5 bases). The V gene lost 7 bases and the J gene lost 7 bases, with 20 bases spanning the gap. This CDR3 contains 14 residues. Germline V gene lookup returns CDR1 SGHRS and CDR2 YFSETQ. CDR3 residues: CASPPHGGGREAFF. The CDR3 nucleotides read TGCGCCAGCCCCCCCCATGGGGGAGGCCGTGAAGCTTTCTTT.

With respect to this clone: The identical CDR3 is also encoded by other nucleotide sequences in the sample. The V and J genes are TRBV5-1 and TRBJ2-3; tentative D call: TRBD2 (6 bases). This CDR3 is 15 amino acids long. Between the trimmed V and J ends, which lost 0 bases and 6 bases, there was a span of 14 bases. The germline gives CDR1 SGHRS, CDR2 YFSETQ. CDR3 sequence reads: CASSLVQGGPDTQYF. The CDR3 coding sequence is TGCGCCAGCAGCTTGGTCCAGGGAGGACCGGATACGCAGTATTTT.

This chain joins TRBV14 and TRBJ1-4; perhaps TRBD1 as D (5 bases). CDR3 length: 16 residues. V dropped 2 bases and J dropped 4 bases, with 14 bases sitting between them. CDR1 SGHDN and CDR2 FVKESK come from the germline V gene. Here the CDR3 DNA reads TGTGCCAGCAGCCAATCGATCGGGGGGAGTAATGAAAAACTGTTTTTT. The encoded protein is CASSQSIGGSNEKLFF.

The chain joins TRBV2 to TRBJ1-2, with TRBD1 identical over 7 bases. CDR1 SNHLY and CDR2 FYNNEI come from the germline V gene. The V gene end was trimmed by 4 bases and the J gene end by 5 bases; junction bases not matched to a gene: 7. The CDR3 length is 14 residues. This CDR3 reads CASSVGQDIYGYTF. CDR3 DNA: TGTGCCAGCAGTGTCGGACAGGACATTTATGGCTACACCTTC.

This chain links TRBV4-3 with TRBJ1-1, with 7 nucleotides matching TRBD1. The CDR3 contains 16 residues. V dropped 0 bases and J dropped 3; count of bases not matched to a gene: 7. The germline CDR1 and CDR2 sequences are LGHNA and YSLEER. The CDR3 region has the DNA TGCGCCAGCAGCCAAGACAGGGGGGTGGTTTACACTGAAGCTTTCTTT. This codes for CASSQDRGVVYTEAFF.

J is TRBJ1-2 and V is TRBV27, with 10 bases lining up with TRBD1. Germline CDR1 and CDR2: MNHEY and SMNVEV (reference sequence). Germline trimming cut 3 bases from V and 4 bases from J; bases unmatched to any gene: 5. This CDR3 has 15 residues. CDR3 loop: CASSFRDRGRYGYTF. In DNA form, the CDR3 reads TGTGCCAGCAGTTTCCGGGACAGGGGCCGCTATGGCTACACCTTC.